The 26 T cell receptor beta chains reported below all come from one sample, sequenced in a study of cytomegalovirus exposure and HLA in healthy donors. With 60 Vbeta and 13 Jbeta primers, the PCR was carried out. Method: immunoSEQ multiplex PCR; TCRdb's copy keeps in-frame clones and lacks some. The sample comprises over 150,000 clones, 65% to 85% of which are singletons, and about 2.9% rests with the top ten. Material: PBMCs. All receptors come from a woman in her fifties or sixties in good health and CMV-seropositive.

The chain has TRBV4-3 and TRBJ1-2; the D is unclear. Germline CDR1 LGHNA, CDR2 YSLEER. V lost 2 bases and J lost 0, with 10 bases in between. The CDR3 is made up of 15 amino acids. CDR3 residues: CASSQWARANYGYTF. The CDR3 nucleotides read TGCGCCAGCAGCCAATGGGCCCGAGCTAACTATGGCTACACCTTC.

The chain joins TRBV19 to TRBJ2-7, with 9 positions matching TRBD1. V lost 6 bases to trimming and J lost 1 base; unmatched junction nucleotides: 4. The CDR3 has 14 residues. The germline gives CDR1 LNHDA, CDR2 SQIVND (reference sequence). The CDR3 DNA follows: TGTGCCAGTAGGCGGGACAGGGCTTCCTACGAGCAGTACTTC. Its protein product is CASRRDRASYEQYF.

The table lists this clone with a few counts. The chain uses TRBV6-5 and TRBJ1-1; maybe TRBD1 (6 bases). The germline gives CDR1 MNHEY, CDR2 SVGAGI. This CDR3 is built from 15 residues. The ends were cut back, 0 bases at V and 3 bases at J, with 11 bases in the middle. The DNA of the CDR3 is TGTGCCAGCAGTTACTCGGGCAGGGGTGACACTGAAGCTTTCTTT. This translates into CASSYSGRGDTEAFF.

The V and J genes are TRBV19 and TRBJ1-2; TRBD1 might be the D (5 bases). CDR1 is LNHDA and CDR2 is SQIVND in the germline V gene (reference sequence). The CDR3 sequence is 13 residues long. V was trimmed by 1 base and J by 4 bases, leaving 7 bases between them. This CDR3 is CASSIGQTYGYTF. The CDR3 DNA sequence: TGTGCCAGTAGTATAGGACAGACCTATGGCTACACCTTC.

The chain employs TRBV6-5 and TRBJ1-1, with no clear D. V was clipped by 0 bases and J by 0 bases, with 8 bases between them. Germline V CDR1 and CDR2: MNHEY, SVGAGI. CDR3 size: 15 residues. The CDR3: CASSYSHSLNTEAFF. The CDR3, as DNA: TGTGCCAGCAGTTACTCGCACAGCTTGAACACTGAAGCTTTCTTT.

This clone was observed a handful of times. The chain employs TRBV6-1 and TRBJ2-3; 9 bases fit TRBD2. CDR3 size: 15 residues. The V gene end was trimmed by 3 bases and the J gene end by 4 bases; junction bases not matched to a gene: 5. From germline, CDR1 is MNHNS and CDR2 SASEGT. This chain's CDR3 is CASSDGGGAADTQYF. CDR3 bases: TGTGCCAGCAGTGACGGCGGGGGGGCCGCAGATACGCAGTATTTT.

This chain links TRBV12-2 with TRBJ2-7; TRBD1, the table's D call, was not compared with the DNA. TRBV12-2 is listed as a pseudogene. CDR3 length equals 16 residues. The CDR3 region has the DNA TGTGCAAGTCGCTTAGCCCACCGGGACACCTTCTACGAGCAGTACTTC. This codes for CASRLAHRDTFYEQYF.

This rearrangement joins TRBV6-6 to TRBJ1-2, with 7 bases fitting TRBD1. J lost 8 bases, V lost 1 base, and 7 bases had no gene match. The CDR3 runs to 14 residues. The germline V gene encodes CDR1 MNHNY and CDR2 SVGAGI (reference sequence). CDR3 region: CASSYYDRESGYTF. CDR3 bases: TGTGCCAGCAGTTACTACGACAGGGAGAGCGGCTACACCTTC.

V and J are TRBV18 and TRBJ1-5; 8 bases line up with TRBD1. The CDR3 has 15 residues. With V trimmed by 3 bases and J by 6 bases, 7 bases remained unmatched. Germline CDR1 KGHSH, CDR2 LQKENI. For the CDR3, the DNA is TGTGCCAGCTCACCCGGACAGGGAGACTCTCAGCCCCAGCATTTT. It yields the protein CASSPGQGDSQPQHF.

The chain's CDR3 is CASSPLIRESRTYEQYF. The CDR3 bases are TGTGCCAGCAGCCCCCTCATACGAGAGTCTAGGACCTACGAGCAGTACTTC. The chain is built from TRBV6-4 and TRBJ2-7; D is ambiguous. Germline loops: CDR1 MRHNA, CDR2 SNTAGT. V was pared by 6 bases and J by 2 bases, with 23 bases between. The CDR3 length is 17 residues.

The chain combines TRBV5-1 with TRBJ2-7; no clear D gene. The CDR3 length is 13 residues. V shed 3 bases and J shed 6 bases, with 13 bases lying between them. Germline V gives CDR1 SGHRS, CDR2 YFSETQ. CDR3 amino acids: CASSWATASEQYF. The CDR3 nucleotides are TGCGCCAGCAGCTGGGCTACAGCCTCCGAGCAGTACTTC.

With respect to this clone: The sample holds other DNA sequences that translate to the same CDR3. The V call is TRBV5-1, the J call TRBJ2-1, with TRBD2 matching over 10 bases. V trimming: 0 bases; J trimming: 2 bases; junction bases outside the gene matches: 2. Germline CDR1 is SGHRS and CDR2 is YFSETQ. The CDR3 runs 16 residues. The chain's CDR3 is CASSLGLAGAYNEQFF. DNA for the CDR3: TGCGCCAGCAGCTTGGGTCTAGCGGGGGCCTACAATGAGCAGTTCTTC. Complete variable domain (other parts from reference TRBV5-1 and TRBJ2-1): KAGVTQTPRYLIKTRGQQVTLSCSPISGHRSVSWYQQTPGQGLQFLFEYFSETQRNKGNFPGRFSGRQFSNSRSEMNVSTLELGDSALYLCASSLGLAGAYNEQFFGPGTRLTVL.

This sequence joins TRBV9 and TRBJ1-1; D gene unclear. Per the germline V gene, CDR1 is SGDLS and CDR2 is YYNGEE. Trimming took 2 bases from V and 3 from J, leaving 11 bases between them. The CDR3 covers 14 residues. In DNA form, the CDR3 reads TGTGCCAGCAGCGTCGACTCTAAATACACTGAAGCTTTCTTT. It is translated as CASSVDSKYTEAFF.

The J gene is TRBJ1-4, the V gene TRBV11-3, with D uncertain. The CDR3 extends over 15 amino acids. Germline V lookup: CDR1 SGHNT, CDR2 YENEEA. The V end lost 5 bases, the J end lost 3 bases, and 13 bases lay between the germline ends. The DNA for the CDR3 is TGTGCCAGCAGCCCCTCCGCGAGCCCTAATGAAAAACTGTTTTTT. Translated, it gives CASSPSASPNEKLFF.

The chain recombines TRBV29-1 with TRBJ1-1; no definite D call. This CDR3 has 10 residues. CDR1 and CDR2 (germline): SQVTM, ANQGSEA. V lost 7 bases and J 7 bases, leaving 10 bases between the germline ends. CDR3 sequence: CSGKEGEAFF. The DNA for the CDR3 is TGCAGCGGCAAGGAGGGTGAAGCTTTCTTT.

The chain is built from TRBV6-5 and TRBJ2-6; D not resolved. V lost 7 bases and J lost 1, with 11 bases in between. The germline CDR1 and CDR2 sequences are MNHEY and SVGAGI. The CDR3 is 15 residues long. The CDR3 is CASKASASGANVLTF. The CDR3 region has the DNA TGTGCCAGCAAGGCGAGCGCTTCTGGGGCCAACGTCCTGACTTTC.

J is TRBJ2-7 and V is TRBV30, with D possibly being TRBD2 (6 bases). Germline values: CDR1 GTSNPN, CDR2 SVGIG (reference sequence). Trimming pared 0 bases from V and 5 bases from J, leaving 17 bases between. The CDR3 is 15 residues long. CDR3 bases: TGTGCCTGGAGTGTACGGGGGAGGCTTGCGGACGAGCAGTACTTC. It translates to CAWSVRGRLADEQYF.

The chain has TRBV7-2 and TRBJ2-2; 11 positions match TRBD2. CDR1 and CDR2 (germline): SGHTA, FQGNSA. This CDR3 is 16 amino acids long. V lost 6 bases and J lost 2; bases outside the gene matches: 5. CDR3 nucleotide sequence: TGTGCCAGCAGTAGCGGGAGGGAGGGAAACACCGGGGAGCTGTTTTTT. Translation gives CASSSGREGNTGELFF.

This clone was counted a few times. The V and J genes are TRBV27 and TRBJ1-6; 7 bases align to TRBD1. The CDR3 has 17 residues. Trimming cost V 5 bases and J 7 bases; bases outside gene matches: 14. Germline CDR1 is MNHEY and CDR2 is SMNVEV (reference sequence). The CDR3 sequence: CASSEDRVKAWNSPLHF. In nucleotides, the CDR3 is TGTGCCAGCAGTGAAGACAGGGTGAAGGCGTGGAATTCACCCCTCCACTTT.

The rearrangement uses TRBV5-1 and TRBJ2-1; 16 bases line up with TRBD2. Per germline, CDR1 SGHRS and CDR2 YFSETQ. The CDR3 is made up of 16 amino acids. The ends lost 4 bases at V and 9 bases at J; junction bases unmatched: 7. The CDR3 loop reads CASSQGTSGRAGEQFF. CDR3 DNA sequence: TGCGCCAGCAGCCAAGGGACTAGCGGGAGGGCGGGTGAGCAGTTCTTC.

V usage is TRBV27 and J usage is TRBJ2-3, with 11 bases identical to TRBD1. Germline CDR1 is MNHEY and CDR2 is SMNVEV (reference sequence). CDR3 length equals 17 residues. Germline trimming cut 0 bases from V and 6 bases from J; bases unmatched to any gene: 8. CDR3 in amino acids: CASSLSSGTGGKDTQYF. CDR3 in DNA: TGTGCCAGCAGTTTATCGTCCGGGACAGGGGGAAAGGATACGCAGTATTTT.

The chain links TRBV6-6 to TRBJ1-5; 8 bases are a match to TRBD1. This CDR3 spans 13 amino acids. Germline V gives CDR1 MNHNY, CDR2 SVGAGI (reference sequence). Trimming took 10 bases from V and 6 from J; bases not matched to a gene: 8. Written as DNA, the CDR3 is TGTGCCACCGGACAGGGAAAAGGTCAGCCCCAGCATTTT. Protein sequence: CATGQGKGQPQHF.

This chain connects TRBV4-3 to TRBJ2-1; D gene uncertain. The CDR3 extends over 14 amino acids. CDR1 is LGHNA and CDR2 is YSLEER in the germline V gene. V was cut by 0 bases and J by 10 bases, with 13 bases left in between. CDR3 DNA: TGCGCCAGCAGCCAAGATGCCTTAGCCGGCGAGCAGTTCTTC. It codes for CASSQDALAGEQFF.

This chain links TRBV19 with TRBJ1-1, with TRBD1 as a possible D gene (5 bases). Germline lookup yields CDR1 LNHDA and CDR2 SQIVND (reference sequence). The V end was cut by 6 bases, the J end by 1 base, with 9 bases between. The CDR3 has 13 amino acids. DNA for the CDR3: TGTGCCAGTAGCATCGGACAGAACACTGAAGCTTTCTTT. It yields the protein CASSIGQNTEAFF. The entire variable domain, with the rest obtained from reference TRBV19 and TRBJ1-1, is as follows: DGGITQSPKYLFRKEGQNVTLSCEQNLNHDAMYWYRQDPGQGLRLIYYSQIVNDFQKGDIAEGYSVSREKKESFPLTVTSAQKNPTAFYLCASSIGQNTEAFFGQGTRLTVV.

In DNA, the CDR3 is TGTGCCAGCCTTGGGGGGGGCAGCAATCAGCCCCAGCATTTT. Protein product: CASLGGGSNQPQHF. V gene TRBV28 combines with J gene TRBJ1-5, with TRBD1 as a possible D gene (6 bases). Germline V gene sequence: CDR1 MDHEN, CDR2 SYDVKM. V was pared by 8 bases and J by 1 base, with 12 bases between. The CDR3 is 14 residues long.

Notes on this clone: This sample includes further DNA sequences coding for the same CDR3. The chain employs TRBV9 and TRBJ1-1, with D hard to call. V was cut by 0 bases and J by 0 bases, with 3 bases left in between. Germline V gene sequence: CDR1 SGDLS, CDR2 YYNGEE. This CDR3 has 13 residues. The CDR3 is CASSVAVNTEAFF. The CDR3 bases are TGTGCCAGCAGCGTAGCGGTGAACACTGAAGCTTTCTTT.